The 24 T cell receptor beta chains given below trace back to one sample, sequenced in a study of regulatory T cells in long-lasting Graves disease. According to the study, TCR beta libraries were built with iRepertoire HTBI primers and CDR3-region Arm-PCR. TCRdb analysed the multiplex PCR reads with MiXCR anew, one entry per CDR3 protein. The sample lists around 300,000 distinct CDR3 sequences, roughly a fifth seen once, with 56% in the top ten. Time point reported: persistent/refractory GD, antithyroid drugs over 5 years with positive TRAb. Following extraction of RNA from PBMCs, that RNA was used to make the TCR library. Specimen: peripheral blood mononuclear cells (PBMCs), collected when the disease was refractory, from a patient treated with antithyroid drugs. These receptors were taken from a female donor with Graves disease.

This clonotype was seen ten or more times. The chain is built from TRBV28 and TRBJ2-4; D ambiguous. From germline, CDR1 is MDHEN and CDR2 SYDVKM. V shed 6 bases and J shed 0 bases, with 6 bases lying between them. This CDR3 is 13 amino acids long. The CDR3: CASRAIAKNIQYF. The CDR3 DNA reads as TGTGCCAGCAGGGCTATAGCCAAAAACATTCAGTACTTC.

The table lists this clonotype with many counts. V gene TRBV13 combines with J gene TRBJ2-5; TRBD2 might be the D (5 bases). Trimming took off 0 bases at V and 4 bases at J, with 9 bases between the two ends. Germline CDR1 is PRHDT and CDR2 is FYEKMQ (reference sequence). There are 14 residues in the CDR3. The CDR3 region is CASSLGVGGETQYF. In DNA form, the CDR3 reads TGTGCCAGCAGCTTAGGGGTAGGAGGAGAGACCCAGTACTTC. The whole variable domain, filled in from reference TRBV13 and TRBJ2-5, reads AAGVIQSPRHLIKEKRETATLKCYPIPRHDTVYWYQQGPGQDPQFLISFYEKMQSDKGSIPDRFSAQQFSDYHSELNMSSLELGDSALYFCASSLGVGGETQYFGPGTRLLVL.

J is TRBJ2-2 and V is TRBV27; 8 bases fit TRBD2. The CDR3 consists of 17 residues. Germline V gene lookup returns CDR1 MNHEY and CDR2 SMNVEV (reference sequence). After removal of 3 bases from V and 0 bases from J, the junction contained 6 bases not matched to a gene. In DNA, the CDR3 is TGTGCCAGCAGTTTTCGGAGCGGGAGAGCGAACACCGGGGAGCTGTTTTTT. Amino acids: CASSFRSGRANTGELFF.

This clonotype was recorded a few times. Compared with germline, one end of the junction differs, possibly owing to a read error. This chain connects TRBV12-3 or TRBV12-4 to TRBJ2-7; 9 bases map to TRBD1. This CDR3 contains 15 residues. CDR3 amino acids: CASTLIGQGKTEQYF. The CDR3 DNA reads as TGTGCCAGCACTTTAATTGGACAGGGGAAGACCGAGCAGTACTTC.

The chain employs TRBV5-1 and TRBJ2-4; 14 positions match TRBD2. V lost 0 bases and J lost 1; bases outside the gene matches: 9. CDR3 length: 20 amino acids. Germline values: CDR1 SGHRS, CDR2 YFSETQ. The CDR3 nucleotides read TGCGCCAGCAGCTTGGCGGGACTAGCGGGAGACCCGACGGCCAAAAACATTCAGTACTTC. This codes for CASSLAGLAGDPTAKNIQYF. Supplemented by reference TRBV5-1 and TRBJ2-4, the full variable domain reads KAGVTQTPRYLIKTRGQQVTLSCSPISGHRSVSWYQQTPGQGLQFLFEYFSETQRNKGNFPGRFSGRQFSNSRSEMNVSTLELGDSALYLCASSLAGLAGDPTAKNIQYFGAGTRLSVL.

The chain links TRBV20-1 to TRBJ2-7; D might be TRBD1 or TRBD2, each matching 5 bases. The CDR3 runs to 12 residues. Germline CDR1 and CDR2: DFQATT and SNEGSKA (reference sequence). Trimming took 5 bases from V and 3 from J, leaving 11 bases between them. The CDR3 nucleotides are TGCAGTGCTTCGACAGAGGGCTACGAGCAGTACTTC. It specifies CSASTEGYEQYF.

The chain couples TRBV20-1 to TRBJ2-7; TRBD2 aligns across 7 bases. CDR1 is DFQATT, CDR2 SNEGSKA, per germline (reference sequence). The V segment lost 6 bases and the J segment 2 bases; nucleotides outside the gene matches: 10. This CDR3 spans 14 amino acids. The CDR3 DNA reads as TGCAGTGCCGAGCGGGATTTGGCTCCCTACGAGCAGTACTTC. Translated, it gives CSAERDLAPYEQYF.

A word on this clonotype: Given a much more abundant clone one base away, this may be a read error. This chain links TRBV6-5 with TRBJ2-6; D may be TRBD1 (5 bases). Germline V gene lookup returns CDR1 MNHEY and CDR2 SVGAGI. The CDR3 sequence is 15 residues long. This CDR3 reads CASSYPITGANVLAF. CDR3 nucleotide sequence: TGTGCCAGCAGCTACCCCATAACTGGGGCCAACGTCCTGGCTTTC.

This clonotype was recorded a few times. The J gene is TRBJ2-1, the V gene TRBV7-2, with 14 bases fitting TRBD2. V shed 5 bases, J shed 0 bases, and the junction held 6 bases outside the gene matches. Per the germline V gene, CDR1 is SGHTA and CDR2 is FQGNSA. The CDR3 contains 18 residues. This chain's CDR3 is CASSRGLAGASSYNEQFF. The CDR3 DNA reads as TGTGCCAGCAGCCGGGGACTAGCGGGGGCGTCCTCCTACAATGAGCAGTTCTTC.

This clonotype came up many times. CDR3 loop: CASSYSNPTAYRYGYTF. In DNA form, the CDR3 reads TGTGCCAGCAGTTACTCGAATCCCACAGCCTACCGCTATGGCTACACCTTC. The chain joins TRBV6-5 to TRBJ1-2; D not certain. V lost 0 bases to trimming and J lost 4 bases, with 18 bases between them. This CDR3 contains 17 residues. CDR1 is MNHEY, CDR2 SVGAGI, per germline.

This clonotype was picked up many times. The chain recombines TRBV6-1 with TRBJ2-2; 7 bases agree with TRBD2. CDR1 is MNHNS, CDR2 SASEGT, per germline. This CDR3 region has 14 residues. The V and J ends lost 6 bases and 9 bases, in that order; junction bases with no gene match: 10. The CDR3 region has the DNA TGTGCCAGCAGAAGCCGGGACTATTTCAGGGAGCTGTTTTTT. Its translation: CASRSRDYFRELFF.

The table lists this clonotype with a few counts. CDR3 bases: TGTGCCAGCAGCTTAGAAGGCAGGGGGGCCGGGGCCAACGTCCTGACTTTC. Translation: CASSLEGRGAGANVLTF. The rearrangement uses TRBV13 and TRBJ2-6, with a weak D call TRBD1 (7 bases). Per the germline V gene, CDR1 is PRHDT and CDR2 is FYEKMQ (reference sequence). Trimming pared 1 base from V and 4 bases from J, leaving 14 bases between. The CDR3 totals 17 residues.

DNA of the CDR3: TGTGCCAGCAGCTTAATCTCTGGGGGAGGCGAGCAGTACTTC. Its translation is CASSLISGGGEQYF. The chain recombines TRBV7-9 with TRBJ2-7; maybe TRBD2 (6 bases). The V gene lost 2 bases and the J gene lost 6 bases, with 14 bases spanning the gap. The CDR3 extends over 14 amino acids. Germline V gene sequence: CDR1 SEHNR, CDR2 FQNEAQ (reference sequence).

The table lists this clonotype with a few counts. The chain combines TRBV20-1 with TRBJ2-7; TRBD2 agrees at 13 bases. The CDR3 totals 14 residues. Germline CDR1 and CDR2: DFQATT and SNEGSKA (reference sequence). J was trimmed by 6 bases and V by 3 bases; bases with no gene match: 5. The CDR3 sequence: CSASIGLAGAEQYF. CDR3 coding DNA: TGCAGTGCTAGTATCGGACTAGCGGGAGCCGAGCAGTACTTC.

This clonotype was counted ten times or more. This chain joins TRBV20-1 and TRBJ1-2; 8 nucleotides align to TRBD1. The germline V gene encodes CDR1 DFQATT and CDR2 SNEGSKA (reference sequence). There are 12 residues in the CDR3. Trimming removed 5 bases from V and 4 bases from J; junction bases left unmatched: 3. CDR3 in amino acids: CSADRGGYGYTF. CDR3 bases: TGCAGTGCTGACAGGGGAGGCTATGGCTACACCTTC.

In this sample, this clonotype turned up many times. J is TRBJ2-5 and V is TRBV30; D perhaps matches TRBD2 (6 bases). This CDR3 region has 13 residues. Trimming cost V 3 bases and J 5 bases, with 13 bases left between them. The germline V gene has CDR1 GTSNPN and CDR2 SVGIG (reference sequence). The CDR3 reads CAWSLTSRETQYF. CDR3 in DNA: TGTGCCTGGAGCCTGACTAGTCGGGAGACCCAGTACTTC.

This clonotype was counted between two and nine times. The V call is TRBV7-2, the J call TRBJ2-3, with D possibly matching TRBD1 (6 bases). This CDR3 spans 15 amino acids. Germline loops: CDR1 SGHTA, CDR2 FQGNSA. Trimming removed 5 bases at V and 4 bases at J, with 16 bases between. The CDR3 is CASSPPGTSPDTQYF. CDR3 coding DNA: TGTGCCAGCAGCCCCCCGGGGACAAGTCCAGATACGCAGTATTTT.

This clonotype was observed a handful of times. This chain links TRBV19 with TRBJ2-7; D might be TRBD1 (6 bases). Germline V gene data show CDR1 as LNHDA and CDR2 as SQIVND (reference sequence). The germline V and J ends were trimmed by 3 bases and 5 bases, with 11 bases remaining between them. The CDR3 covers 13 residues. CDR3 in DNA: TGTGCCAGTAGTATTACAGGGCAAAACGAGCAGTACTTC. This translates into CASSITGQNEQYF.

At least ten counts were recorded for this clonotype. This chain joins TRBV3-1 and TRBJ1-4; 7 bases agree with TRBD1. The CDR3 loop spans 15 amino acids. Germline assignment: CDR1 LGHDT and CDR2 YNNKEL (reference sequence). J gave up 8 bases and V 5 bases, and 11 bases lay outside the gene matches. This chain's CDR3 is CASSGHGTVGEKLFF. Here the CDR3 DNA reads TGTGCCAGCAGCGGACACGGGACAGTAGGGGAAAAACTGTTTTTT.

This clonotype was found a few times. The V call is TRBV2, the J call TRBJ2-2; 14 bases match TRBD2. The CDR3 has 15 amino acids. Looked up from germline, CDR1 is SNHLY and CDR2 is FYNNEI. The trim removed 7 bases at V and 7 bases at J, leaving 5 bases unmatched. CDR3 coding DNA: TGTGCCAGCAAGGGACTAGCGGGAGATAGCGGGGAGCTGTTTTTT. Translation: CASKGLAGDSGELFF.

The chain has TRBV4-1 and TRBJ2-2; D is unresolved. This CDR3 has 17 amino acids. V was pared by 0 bases and J by 2 bases, with 13 bases between. The germline V gene encodes CDR1 MGHRA and CDR2 YSYEKL. CDR3 DNA sequence: TGCGCCAGCAGCCAAGACTTTTTGGCGAAAAACACCGGGGAGCTGTTTTTT. Protein product: CASSQDFLAKNTGELFF.

The V call is TRBV30, the J call TRBJ1-1, with D uncertain. V shed 0 bases and J shed 5 bases, with 16 bases lying between them. Germline CDR1 GTSNPN, CDR2 SVGIG (reference sequence). This CDR3 has 15 residues. CDR3 sequence: CAWSVHPGSLTEAFF. The DNA for the CDR3 is TGTGCCTGGAGTGTACATCCTGGATCCCTAACTGAAGCTTTCTTT. Full variable domain (remainder filled in from reference TRBV30 and TRBJ1-1): SQTIHQWPATLVQPVGSPLSLECTVEGTSNPNLYWYRQAAGRGLQLLFYSVGIGQISSEVPQNLSASRPQDRQFILSSKKLLLSDSGFYLCAWSVHPGSLTEAFFGQGTRLTVV.

The chain employs TRBV5-6 and TRBJ2-7, with 12 positions matching TRBD2. The CDR3 has 15 amino acids. Germline V gene sequence: CDR1 SGHDT, CDR2 YYEEEE. V gave up 4 bases and J gave up 3 bases; unmatched junction bases: 5. The CDR3 nucleotides read TGTGCCAGCAGCCCGGGACTAGCGGGCCTCTACGAGCAGTACTTC. Encoded protein: CASSPGLAGLYEQYF. The full variable domain, completed using reference TRBV5-6 and TRBJ2-7, is DAGVTQSPTHLIKTRGQQVTLRCSPKSGHDTVSWYQQALGQGPQFIFQYYEEEERQRGNFPDRFSGHQFPNYSSELNVNALLLGDSALYLCASSPGLAGLYEQYFGPGTRLTVT.

In its sample, this clonotype was seen many times. This chain connects TRBV12-3 or TRBV12-4 to TRBJ1-1; D is uncertain. V was clipped by 3 bases and J by 0 bases, with 8 bases between them. The CDR3 loop spans 14 amino acids. The DNA of the CDR3 is TGTGCCAGCAGTTTTTCGGGGATGAACACTGAAGCTTTCTTT. It codes for CASSFSGMNTEAFF.